This T cell receptor (beta chain) was obtained from a study of shared clonotypes between healthy human individuals. The study, taken as a whole, reports: Across a handful of donors, naive CD4 shared roughly 5%, naive CD8 more than 3%, memory CD4 roughly 2.5%, memory CD8 over 0.3%.

As to this clone: What it recognizes is unknown.

The CDR3 spans 14 residues. The germline gives CDR1 SGHRS, CDR2 YFSETQ. The germline V and J ends were trimmed by 1 base and 4 bases, with 11 bases remaining between them. Negatively enriched CD4+ T cells were divided by CD45RA into naive and memory. Several immunoSEQ plates held equal portions of the genomic DNA taken from each subset. Using immunoSEQ multiplex PCR, the repertoire was profiled, and TCRdb retains in-frame clones only, with some absent. The table includes some 2,000,000 clones, around 95% detected once. Material: naive CD4+ T cells sorted from blood. Subset indicated: CD45RA+ positively selected. The sequence was collected from a young man in good health. V and J are TRBV5-1 and TRBJ1-1; TRBD1 is a possible D gene (5 bases). Here the CDR3 DNA reads TGCGCCAGCAGCTTGAATACCCAGGGCACTGAAGCTTTCTTT. This codes for CASSLNTQGTEAFF.